The 30 T cell receptor beta chains in this list originate from one sample, sequenced in a study of T cell repertoires in cytomegalovirus infection. MiXCR was run by TCRdb on the reads, yielding one entry per CDR3 protein. This table has some 350,000 distinct CDR3 sequences, approximately 30% appearing once. No antigen is known for these receptors. The sequenced sample was cultured PBMCs, obtained from culture after CMV antigen stimulation. All receptors derive from a human donor in good health (CMV status not recorded). Some clones in this sample may be carry-over from other donors' samples.

At least ten counts were recorded for this clonotype. The chain couples TRBV7-2 to TRBJ2-5, with D tentatively TRBD2 (6 bases). This CDR3 is built from 16 residues. Trimming stripped 1 base from V and 1 base from J, with 13 bases between. Per the germline V gene, CDR1 is SGHTA and CDR2 is FQGNSA. CDR3 loop: CASSLDLSGTQETQYF. CDR3 nucleotide sequence: TGTGCCAGCAGCTTAGATCTTAGCGGAACCCAAGAGACCCAGTACTTC.

This clonotype was observed a few times. The V gene is TRBV5-6, the J gene TRBJ2-1; no definite D call. Germline CDR1 and CDR2: SGHDT and YYEEEE. The CDR3 has 16 amino acids. With 0 bases removed from V and 0 bases from J, the gap between germline ends came to 10 bases. CDR3 loop: CASSLGYQSSYNEQFF. In nucleotides, the CDR3 is TGTGCCAGCAGCTTGGGTTACCAGAGCTCCTACAATGAGCAGTTCTTC. Looking up the rest from reference TRBV5-6 and TRBJ2-1 gives the full variable domain: DAGVTQSPTHLIKTRGQQVTLRCSPKSGHDTVSWYQQALGQGPQFIFQYYEEEERQRGNFPDRFSGHQFPNYSSELNVNALLLGDSALYLCASSLGYQSSYNEQFFGPGTRLTVL.

The rearrangement links TRBV29-1 to TRBJ2-1, with 13 bases lining up with TRBD2. The V gene's germline CDR1 is SQVTM and CDR2 ANQGSEA. This CDR3 has 15 amino acids. V dropped 6 bases and J dropped 2; count of bases not matched to a gene: 4. This CDR3 is CSVVTSGRTYNEQFF. The CDR3 coding sequence is TGCAGCGTCGTGACTAGCGGGAGGACCTACAATGAGCAGTTCTTC.

J is TRBJ2-3 and V is TRBV20-1; 7 bases are shared with TRBD2. Trimming cost V 2 bases and J 1 base; bases outside gene matches: 3. The CDR3 runs to 14 residues. Germline V gene lookup returns CDR1 DFQATT and CDR2 SNEGSKA (reference sequence). CDR3 sequence reads: CSARTAGGTDTQYF. CDR3 nucleotides: TGCAGTGCTAGAACGGCGGGAGGCACAGATACGCAGTATTTT.

This chain connects TRBV14 to TRBJ2-3; TRBD1 matches at 11 bases. The CDR3 totals 15 residues. V lost 2 bases and J lost 4; bases outside the gene matches: 2. From germline, CDR1 is SGHDN and CDR2 FVKESK. CDR3 in DNA: TGTGCCAGCAGCCAACGGACAGGGGGCTCAGATACGCAGTATTTT. Its protein is CASSQRTGGSDTQYF. Complete variable domain (other parts from reference TRBV14 and TRBJ2-3): EAGVTQFPSHSVIEKGQTVTLRCDPISGHDNLYWYRRVMGKEIKFLLHFVKESKQDESGMPNNRFLAERTGGTYSTLKVQPAELEDSGVYFCASSQRTGGSDTQYFGPGTRLTVL.

The chain employs TRBV7-6 and TRBJ2-1; tentative D call: TRBD1 (5 bases). Trimming took off 1 base at V and 7 bases at J, with 17 bases between the two ends. The CDR3 contains 16 residues. Germline CDR1 and CDR2: SGHVS and FNYEAQ. The CDR3 DNA reads TGTGCCAGCAGCTTAGGGCCGTACCCTCCAGGGAATGAGCAGTTCTTC. This encodes CASSLGPYPPGNEQFF.

This clonotype appeared many times. This rearrangement joins TRBV7-2 to TRBJ1-6; unclear D gene. Germline V CDR1 and CDR2: SGHTA, FQGNSA. The CDR3 runs to 16 residues. V lost 2 bases and J lost 7, with 15 bases in between. The CDR3 reads CASSLYISLGNSPLHF. The CDR3 nucleotides are TGTGCCAGCAGCTTATACATCTCTCTGGGAAATTCACCCCTCCACTTT. The whole variable domain, filled in from reference TRBV7-2 and TRBJ1-6, reads GAGVSQSPSNKVTEKGKDVELRCDPISGHTALYWYRQSLGQGLEFLIYFQGNSAPDKSGLPSDRFSAERTGGSVSTLTIQRTQQEDSAVYLCASSLYISLGNSPLHFGNGTRLTVT.

In regard to this clonotype: This may be a read error: a much more frequent sequence differs by one nucleotide. V usage is TRBV7-8 and J usage is TRBJ1-4; D may be TRBD1 (5 bases). The V gene's germline CDR1 is SGHVS and CDR2 FQNEAQ. The ends were cut back, 8 bases at V and 5 bases at J, with 24 bases in the middle. This CDR3 spans 17 amino acids. CDR3 nucleotides: TGTGCCAGCGGCTCTTACCCCCGGGACCGAGGGAATGAAAAACTGTTTTTT. Translated, it gives CASGSYPRDRGNEKLFF. The variable domain in full, with the rest retrieved from reference TRBV7-8 and TRBJ1-4, is GAGVSQSPRYKVAKRGQDVALRCDPISGHVSLFWYQQALGQGPEFLTYFQNEAQLDKSGLPSDRFFAERPEGSVSTLKIQRTQQEDSAVYLCASGSYPRDRGNEKLFFGSGTQLSVL.

CDR3 protein: CSASGHGNTEAFF. The DNA of the CDR3 is TGCAGTGCTAGTGGACACGGAAACACTGAAGCTTTCTTT. The J gene is TRBJ1-1, the V gene TRBV20-1; possibly TRBD1 for D (5 bases). Germline V CDR1 and CDR2: DFQATT, SNEGSKA (reference sequence). V dropped 3 bases and J dropped 2 bases, with 10 bases sitting between them. This CDR3 contains 13 residues.

The chain uses TRBV28 and TRBJ1-1; D might be TRBD1 (6 bases). Germline-derived CDR1 and CDR2 are MDHEN and SYDVKM. Trimming cost V 3 bases and J 1 base, with 33 bases left between them. The CDR3 consists of 22 residues. In DNA form, the CDR3 reads TGTGCCAGCAGTTTTTTGAGAACCTTACCCCAACAGGGCTTCTGGAGGAACACTGAAGCTTTCTTT. It is translated as CASSFLRTLPQQGFWRNTEAFF.

This clonotype was recorded a few times. The rearrangement links TRBV6-1 to TRBJ2-4; D remains unclear. The CDR3 contains 16 residues. V lost 3 bases to trimming and J lost 5 bases, with 17 bases between them. Germline V CDR1 and CDR2: MNHNS, SASEGT. The CDR3 sequence is CASSDTARSTQNIQYF. The CDR3 DNA follows: TGTGCCAGCAGTGATACAGCCCGTTCCACTCAAAACATTCAGTACTTC.

The V and J genes are TRBV20-1 and TRBJ2-1, with TRBD2 matching 8 bases. Germline assignment: CDR1 DFQATT and CDR2 SNEGSKA (reference sequence). V gave up 3 bases and J gave up 9 bases; unmatched junction bases: 16. The CDR3 has 16 amino acids. The CDR3 region has the DNA TGCAGTGCTAGGGTTACCGGGACTAGGGCTTATCGTGAGCAGTTCTTC. Translating it yields CSARVTGTRAYREQFF.

This clonotype came up a few times. The rearrangement joins TRBV12-3 or TRBV12-4 to TRBJ1-5, with D possibly matching TRBD1 (5 bases). This CDR3 contains 17 residues. Trimming left V 3 bases short and J 2 bases short, with 17 bases between. The CDR3 region is CASSFRQSLKGNQPQHF. DNA of the CDR3: TGTGCCAGCAGTTTTCGACAGTCCCTCAAGGGCAATCAGCCCCAGCATTTT.

The rearrangement links TRBV11-2 to TRBJ2-7, with D hard to call. CDR1 is SGHAT, CDR2 FQNNGV, per germline. Trimming removed 0 bases from V and 3 bases from J, with 12 bases in between. The CDR3 spans 15 residues. CDR3 protein: CASSLDRQPVYEQYV. CDR3 sequence (DNA): TGTGCCAGCAGCTTAGATAGGCAGCCTGTCTACGAGCAGTACGTC.

The gene calls are TRBV12-3 or TRBV12-4 and TRBJ2-1; 11 bases are a match to TRBD2. With 4 bases clipped from V and 6 bases from J, the junction kept 11 bases outside the gene matches. The CDR3 is made up of 17 amino acids. CDR3: CASSSTGTSGSFNEQFF. The DNA for the CDR3 is TGTGCCAGCAGTTCCACCGGGACTAGCGGATCATTCAATGAGCAGTTCTTC.

This clonotype came up a few times. The chain uses TRBV7-6 and TRBJ2-5; the D gene is possibly TRBD1 (6 bases). V lost 2 bases, J lost 4 bases, and 14 bases lay in between. This CDR3 is built from 15 residues. Germline lookup yields CDR1 SGHVS and CDR2 FNYEAQ. The CDR3 DNA reads as TGTGCCAGCAGCTTATATTCCCAGGGGTCAGAGACCCAGTACTTC. Translation gives CASSLYSQGSETQYF.

In this sample, this clonotype turned up a few times. The rearrangement links TRBV7-6 to TRBJ2-2, with unresolved D. V was cut by 0 bases and J by 4 bases, with 6 bases left in between. Germline CDR1 and CDR2: SGHVS and FNYEAQ. The CDR3 loop spans 14 amino acids. The CDR3 DNA reads as TGTGCCAGCAGCTTAGCTGTGTTCACCGGGGAGCTGTTTTTT. Its translation is CASSLAVFTGELFF. Full variable domain (remainder filled in from reference TRBV7-6 and TRBJ2-2): GAGVSQSPRYKVTKRGQDVALRCDPISGHVSLYWYRQALGQGPEFLTYFNYEAQQDKSGLPNDRFSAERPEGSISTLTIQRTEQRDSAMYRCASSLAVFTGELFFGEGSRLTVL.

This clonotype was seen more than once but under ten times. The V gene is TRBV7-2, the J gene TRBJ1-2; D possibly corresponds to TRBD1 (5 bases). CDR3 length: 12 residues. Trimming removed 2 bases from V and 8 bases from J, with 9 bases in between. Germline CDR1 is SGHTA and CDR2 is FQGNSA. CDR3 coding DNA: TGTGCCAGCAGCTTATTCCAGGGAGGCTACACCTTC. It is translated as CASSLFQGGYTF.

V and J are TRBV24-1 and TRBJ2-3; D tentatively reads TRBD1 or TRBD2 (6 bases each). The length of the CDR3 is 13 residues. Germline V gives CDR1 KGHDR, CDR2 SFDVKD. The V gene lost 9 bases and the J gene lost 4 bases, with 13 bases spanning the gap. The CDR3 coding sequence is TGTGCCACCCGCCAGGAGGGGGCAGATACGCAGTATTTT. Residues: CATRQEGADTQYF.

The rearrangement uses TRBV12-3 or TRBV12-4 and TRBJ2-1; 7 bases agree with TRBD2. The CDR3 runs 14 residues. V lost 3 bases and J lost 7; bases outside the gene matches: 6. CDR3 bases: TGTGCCAGCAGTTTCAGGCAGGGAGGGAATGAGCAGTTCTTC. It yields the protein CASSFRQGGNEQFF.

This clonotype showed up just a few times. This chain uses TRBV12-3 or TRBV12-4 with TRBJ2-1; 8 bases agree with TRBD2. The CDR3 is made up of 18 amino acids. V shed 0 bases, J shed 0 bases, and the junction held 7 bases outside the gene matches. CDR3 amino acids: CASSLAQLAESSYNEQFF. CDR3 in DNA: TGTGCCAGCAGTTTAGCGCAACTAGCGGAAAGCTCCTACAATGAGCAGTTCTTC.

The table lists this clonotype with a few counts. V is TRBV4-2 and J is TRBJ2-7; unclear D gene. Germline CDR1 and CDR2: LGHNA and YNFKEQ. Between the trimmed V and J ends, which lost 1 base and 2 bases, there was a span of 9 bases. The CDR3 covers 14 residues. CDR3 coding DNA: TGTGCCAGCAGCCAAGCGCGATTTACCTACGAGCAGTACTTC. Its protein product is CASSQARFTYEQYF.

Only a few counts were recorded for this clonotype. The J gene is TRBJ2-1, the V gene TRBV6-1; the D gene is possibly TRBD2 (5 bases). From germline, CDR1 is MNHNS and CDR2 SASEGT. The CDR3 runs 14 residues. The V and J ends lost 7 bases and 3 bases respectively, with 13 bases between them. CDR3 bases: TGTGCCAGCAATCGGGGAGTTGACTACAATGAGCAGTTCTTC. Translating gives CASNRGVDYNEQFF.

This clonotype showed up just a few times. The rearrangement joins TRBV5-6 to TRBJ2-4, with 7 bases fitting TRBD1. The germline CDR1 and CDR2 sequences are SGHDT and YYEEEE. The CDR3 spans 16 residues. V shed 2 bases and J 3 bases; nucleotides not matched to a gene: 8. CDR3 nucleotides: TGTGCCAGCAGCTTCGGGACAGTTTTGGTCAAAAACATTCAGTACTTC. Its translation is CASSFGTVLVKNIQYF.

This clonotype was picked up one time. V and J are TRBV5-1 and TRBJ2-7, with TRBD2 matching over 10 bases. Germline CDR1 SGHRS, CDR2 YFSETQ. V lost 4 bases to trimming and J lost 5 bases; unmatched junction nucleotides: 9. The CDR3 length is 15 residues. CDR3 bases: TGCGCCAGCAGCCCACTAGCGGGAATTGACGACGAGCAGTACTTC. It yields the protein CASSPLAGIDDEQYF.

This clonotype was found a few times. J is TRBJ2-3 and V is TRBV6-2 or TRBV6-3; 11 bases are a match to TRBD2. Trimming removed 0 bases from V and 5 bases from J; junction bases left unmatched: 10. CDR1 is MNHEY, CDR2 SVGEGT, per germline. CDR3 length: 18 residues. CDR3 bases: TGTGCCAGCAGTTACTCTCCCCCCGGGACTAGCGGTGGAGATACGCAGTATTTT. This translates into CASSYSPPGTSGGDTQYF.

V and J are TRBV28 and TRBJ2-3; the D call may be TRBD1 or TRBD2 (5 bases each). The CDR3 contains 15 residues. The V and J ends lost 7 bases and 0 bases respectively, with 14 bases between them. Germline assignment: CDR1 MDHEN and CDR2 SYDVKM. CDR3 sequence: CASTLGATSTDTQYF. The CDR3 DNA is TGTGCCAGCACCCTCGGGGCAACCAGCACAGATACGCAGTATTTT.

The table lists this clonotype with a few counts. The V gene is TRBV7-2, the J gene TRBJ2-3, with 8 bases that match TRBD1. The CDR3 consists of 15 residues. Germline V gives CDR1 SGHTA, CDR2 FQGNSA. Germline trimming cut 2 bases from V and 5 bases from J; bases unmatched to any gene: 6. The CDR3, as DNA: TGTGCCAGCAGCTTAAGCCCAGGGGGCGGAGATACGCAGTATTTT. As protein: CASSLSPGGGDTQYF.

This chain joins TRBV4-1 and TRBJ2-3; TRBD2 is a possible D gene (7 bases). The V gene lost 1 base and the J gene lost 2 bases, with 19 bases spanning the gap. This CDR3 contains 18 residues. Per the germline V gene, CDR1 is MGHRA and CDR2 is YSYEKL. The CDR3 loop reads CASSQGWGGGSSTDTQYF. Written as DNA, the CDR3 is TGCGCCAGCAGCCAAGGATGGGGAGGGGGTAGCTCCACAGATACGCAGTATTTT.

This clonotype was seen more than once but under ten times. CDR3 loop: CASSPGLAGVSEQYF. CDR3 nucleotide sequence: TGTGCCAGCAGTCCGGGACTAGCGGGAGTCTCCGAGCAGTACTTC. The chain carries TRBV28 and TRBJ2-7; 14 bases agree with TRBD2. The germline V gene has CDR1 MDHEN and CDR2 SYDVKM. With 5 bases clipped from V and 6 bases from J, the junction kept 6 bases outside the gene matches. The CDR3 spans 15 residues.